The present entry profiles one T cell receptor (beta chain) with its context. The antigen is unknown. This specimen belongs to a study of cytomegalovirus exposure and HLA in healthy donors. The PCR was carried out with 60 Vbeta primers and 13 Jbeta primers. TCRdb keeps only in-frame clones here, not all; method: immunoSEQ multiplex PCR. The sample includes about 140,000 clones. Broader study findings: When analyzed later, a missense DCLRE1C variant was found to be linked to TCR beta V- and J-gene trimming.

There are 16 residues in the CDR3. Germline V lookup: CDR1 SGHTA, CDR2 FQGNSA. The germline V and J ends were trimmed by 4 bases and 2 bases, with 17 bases remaining between them. This chain links TRBV7-2 with TRBJ2-5; D is ambiguous. The clonotype was recovered from a woman younger than 35 in good health and CMV-seronegative. The specimen was PBMCs. CDR3 in amino acids: CASSSKPLVPQETQYF. CDR3 nucleotides: TGTGCCAGCAGCTCTAAACCCTTAGTGCCGCAAGAGACCCAGTACTTC.